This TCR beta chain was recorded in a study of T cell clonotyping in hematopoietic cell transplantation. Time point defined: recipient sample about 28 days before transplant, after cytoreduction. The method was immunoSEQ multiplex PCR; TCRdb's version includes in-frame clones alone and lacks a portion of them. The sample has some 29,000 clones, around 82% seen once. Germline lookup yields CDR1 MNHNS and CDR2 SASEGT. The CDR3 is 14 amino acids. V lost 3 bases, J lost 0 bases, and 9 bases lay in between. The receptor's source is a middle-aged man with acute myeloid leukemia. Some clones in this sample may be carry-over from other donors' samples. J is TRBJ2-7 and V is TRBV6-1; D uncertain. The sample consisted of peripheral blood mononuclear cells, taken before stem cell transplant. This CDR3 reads CASSDPGSSYEQYF. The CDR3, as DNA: TGTGCCAGCAGTGACCCAGGTTCCTCCTACGAGCAGTACTTC.